This is a list of T cell receptor beta chains from one sample in a study of a mutant IDH1 vaccine in newly diagnosed glioma. Assay used: immunoSEQ multiplex PCR; TCRdb lists only in-frame clones, some missing. The table records 40,000 or so clones, about 80% of them present only once. These receptors have no identified antigens. The sample consisted of PBMCs, taken from a glioma patient whose treatment included an IDH1 peptide vaccine. The receptors here all came from a man in his forties or fifties with glioma. Each CDR3 is given with its conserved first and last residue. The order of the fields is clone size, V gene, J gene, D gene, CDR3 protein, CDR3 DNA. A D gene is named only where the DNA matches it firmly. Size is omitted from some rows. Given values are once, few, many or a class for expanded clones.

-	TRBV6-5	TRBJ2-2	-	CASSYSGGARPGELFF	TGTGCCAGCAGTTACTCGGGGGGGGCCCGTCCCGGGGAGCTGTTTTTT
-	TRBV2	TRBJ1-4	-	CASKARDWEEKLFF	TGTGCCAGCAAGGCGCGGGACTGGGAAGAAAAACTGTTTTTT
-	TRBV7-6	TRBJ2-2	TRBD2	CASSPGLVGTGELFF	TGTGCCAGCAGCCCAGGACTAGTTGGCACCGGGGAGCTGTTTTTT
-	TRBV15	TRBJ2-7	TRBD1	CATSRSRTGGLYEQYF	TGTGCCACCAGCAGATCCCGGACAGGAGGCCTCTACGAGCAGTACTTC
-	TRBV4-2	TRBJ2-1	TRBD2	CASSQKIGGALYNEQFF	TGTGCCAGCAGCCAAAAAATCGGGGGGGCACTCTACAATGAGCAGTTCTTC
-	TRBV5-6	TRBJ1-2	TRBD1	CASSLQGADGYTF	TGTGCCAGCAGCTTACAGGGGGCTGATGGCTACACCTTC
-	TRBV15	TRBJ1-2	TRBD1	CATSRDGGQGSTRHLLYGYTF	TGTGCCACCAGCAGAGATGGGGGACAGGGGAGTACTAGGCACCTACTTTATGGCTACACCTTC
-	TRBV14	TRBJ2-3	-	CASSQLGGGDTQYF	TGTGCCAGCAGCCAACTGGGGGGCGGAGATACGCAGTATTTT
-	TRBV6-1	TRBJ2-7	-	CASSEGQYSSGHYEQYF	TGTGCCAGCAGTGAGGGTCAATATTCTTCGGGACACTACGAGCAGTACTTC
-	TRBV19	TRBJ2-1	TRBD2	CASTKRPGLAGEGNEQFF	TGTGCCAGTACCAAACGGCCGGGACTAGCGGGGGAAGGTAATGAGCAGTTCTTC
-	TRBV7-2	TRBJ2-1	-	CASSPPGAAAYEQFF	TGTGCCAGCTCCCCTCCGGGGGCCGCAGCCTATGAGCAGTTCTTC
-	TRBV6-6	TRBJ2-7	TRBD1	CASSARGQDVSYEQYF	TGTGCCAGCAGTGCGCGGGGACAGGACGTCTCCTACGAGCAGTACTTC
-	TRBV14	TRBJ1-1	-	CASSHPTNTEAFF	TGTGCCAGCAGCCACCCAACGAACACTGAAGCTTTCTTT
-	TRBV2	TRBJ1-1	-	CASSVGVGGTEAFF	TGTGCCAGCAGTGTGGGGGTTGGCGGGACTGAAGCTTTCTTT
-	TRBV5-8	TRBJ1-2	-	CASSSGGFYGYTF	TGTGCCAGCAGCTCGGGGGGATTCTATGGCTACACCTTC
-	TRBV4-1	TRBJ2-7	-	CASSHPGPEYEQYF	TGCGCCAGCAGCCATCCGGGACCCGAATACGAGCAGTACTTC
-	TRBV15	TRBJ2-2	-	CATSLRVNTGELFF	TGTGCCACCAGCCTGCGGGTCAACACCGGGGAGCTGTTTTTT
once	TRBV15	TRBJ1-4	-	CATSRDAEGGKLFF	TGTGCCACCAGCAGAGATGCGGAGGGGGGAAAACTGTTTTTT
-	TRBV5-8	TRBJ1-2	-	CASSLDRINYGYTF	TGTGCCAGCAGCTTGGACCGGATTAACTATGGCTACACCTTC
once	TRBV30	TRBJ2-5	-	CAWSVQGQETQYF	TGTGCCTGGAGTGTACAGGGCCAAGAGACCCAGTACTTC
-	TRBV5-4	TRBJ2-3	-	CASSLGGGGLDTQYF	TGTGCCAGCAGCTTAGGAGGGGGGGGCCTGGATACGCAGTATTTT
few	TRBV5-1	TRBJ2-7	-	CASSLGLGRIWDEQYF	TGCGCCAGCAGCTTGGGCTTGGGACGGATCTGGGACGAGCAGTACTTC
-	TRBV7-9	TRBJ2-2	TRBD2	CASSRAGGRTGELFF	TGTGCCAGCAGCAGAGCGGGGGGGCGCACCGGGGAGCTGTTTTTT
-	TRBV5-1	TRBJ2-7	-	CASSQRGRGQQSYEQYF	TGCGCCAGCAGCCAACGAGGGAGGGGACAGCAATCCTACGAGCAGTACTTC
-	TRBV5-1	TRBJ1-1	-	CASSLGGEGTEAFF	TGCGCCAGCAGCTTGGGAGGGGAGGGCACTGAAGCTTTCTTT
once	TRBV5-6	TRBJ1-1	TRBD1	CASSLAATGGNTEAFF	TGTGCCAGCAGCTTGGCCGCTACAGGGGGCAACACTGAAGCTTTCTTT
few	TRBV6-1	TRBJ1-5	-	CASRRDDRSNQPQHF	TGTGCCAGCAGAAGAGACGACAGGAGCAATCAGCCCCAGCATTTT
-	TRBV6-6	TRBJ2-7	-	CASSYSYGGDEQYF	TGTGCCAGCAGTTACTCGTACGGAGGCGACGAGCAGTACTTC
once	TRBV6-1	TRBJ1-2	-	CASIPAAGGDYGYTF	TGTGCCAGCATCCCAGCGGCGGGGGGCGACTATGGCTACACCTTC
few	TRBV6-6	TRBJ1-1	TRBD1	CASSYQGVKWTEAFF	TGTGCCAGCAGTTACCAGGGGGTCAAGTGGACTGAAGCTTTCTTT
once	TRBV27	TRBJ1-6	-	CASSSRGSPLHF	TGTGCCAGCAGTTCGAGAGGTTCACCCCTCCACTTT
few	TRBV4-2	TRBJ1-2	-	CASSPNGGMGGYTF	TGTGCCAGCAGCCCGAACGGGGGAATGGGCGGCTACACCTTC
-	TRBV4-1	TRBJ2-1	TRBD1	CASSQDPSGGNEQFF	TGCGCCAGCAGCCAAGATCCTTCAGGGGGCAATGAGCAGTTCTTC
-	TRBV21-1	TRBJ2-7	-	CASSPQNIRGQYF	TGTGCCAGCAGCCCCCAAAACATACGAGGGCAGTACTTC
-	TRBV20-1	TRBJ2-1	-	CSASDYNEQFF	TGCAGTGCAAGCGACTACAATGAGCAGTTCTTC
-	TRBV6-5	TRBJ1-1	TRBD1	CASSGQGKGYTEAFF	TGTGCCAGCAGCGGACAGGGGAAGGGGTACACTGAAGCTTTCTTT
-	TRBV6-5	TRBJ1-1	-	CASSYSNQAEAFF	TGTGCCAGCAGTTACTCCAATCAGGCAGAAGCTTTCTTT
-	TRBV5-1	TRBJ1-1	TRBD1	CASSLTGAPNTEAFF	TGCGCCAGCAGCTTGACAGGGGCCCCGAACACTGAAGCTTTCTTT
-	TRBV7-9	TRBJ1-6	TRBD1	CASSRSQGFDSPLHF	TGTGCCAGCAGCCGATCACAGGGGTTTGATTCACCCCTCCACTTT
-	TRBV5-1	TRBJ2-7	TRBD1	CASRRTGAYEQYF	TGCGCCAGCCGGAGGACAGGGGCCTACGAGCAGTACTTC
-	TRBV4-2	TRBJ2-7	TRBD1	CASSPTGTGGYEQYF	TGTGCCAGCAGCCCGACCGGGACAGGGGGCTACGAGCAGTACTTC
few	TRBV4-1	TRBJ1-2	TRBD1	CASSPGQGEGGYTF	TGCGCCAGCAGCCCAGGACAGGGTGAGGGTGGCTACACCTTC
-	TRBV5-8	TRBJ2-5	-	CASRPDPETQYF	TGTGCCAGCAGACCCGATCCGGAGACCCAGTACTTC
few	TRBV29-1	TRBJ1-1	-	CSVLRDMNTEAFF	TGCAGCGTTCTCCGGGACATGAACACTGAAGCTTTCTTT
once	TRBV9	TRBJ1-1	TRBD1	CASSVAGERQGGHTEAFF	TGTGCCAGCAGCGTAGCCGGCGAAAGACAGGGAGGGCACACTGAAGCTTTCTTT
-	TRBV5-4	TRBJ1-2	-	CASSPDKYGYTF	TGTGCCAGCAGCCCCGACAAGTATGGCTACACCTTC
once	TRBV19	TRBJ1-2	TRBD1	CASSSGGTVNYGYTF	TGTGCCAGTAGTTCTGGGGGGACAGTGAACTATGGCTACACCTTC
once	TRBV5-1	TRBJ2-1	-	CASSLVPGEIGNEQFF	TGCGCCAGCAGCTTGGTTCCTGGGGAGATAGGGAATGAGCAGTTCTTC
-	TRBV7-6	TRBJ2-2	-	CASSLGGSGAGELFF	TGTGCCAGCAGCTTAGGGGGCTCGGGGGCCGGGGAGCTGTTTTTT
once	TRBV5-1	TRBJ1-1	-	CASSPGDLGTEAFF	TGCGCCAGCAGCCCTGGGGACCTGGGGACTGAAGCTTTCTTT
-	TRBV30	TRBJ2-1	TRBD2	CAAGLGLRDEQFF	TGTGCCGCAGGACTAGGGCTAAGGGATGAGCAGTTCTTC
-	TRBV7-9	TRBJ2-2	TRBD2	CASSYYSGGRNTGELFF	TGTGCCAGCAGCTACTATAGCGGGGGGCGTAACACCGGGGAGCTGTTTTTT
-	TRBV10-2	TRBJ2-3	-	CASSLPPLDTQYF	TGCGCCAGCAGTCTACCACCTTTAGATACGCAGTATTTT
-	TRBV30	TRBJ1-2	-	CAWSVDSNYGYTF	TGTGCCTGGAGTGTGGACAGCAACTATGGCTACACCTTC
few	TRBV6-5	TRBJ1-6	-	CASSYDTISPLHF	TGTGCCAGCAGTTACGACACAATTTCACCCCTCCACTTT
-	TRBV5-5	TRBJ1-1	-	CASSGGFEADTEAFF	TGTGCCAGCAGCGGCGGTTTCGAGGCCGACACTGAAGCTTTCTTT